The entry that follows covers one T cell receptor (beta chain) sequence. The sample is drawn from a study of blood T cell repertoires in COVID-19. Clones were sequenced by immunoSEQ multiplex PCR, and TCRdb holds only the in-frame ones, with some missing. The profile shows 100,000 to 130,000 clones, around nine tenths of them singletons. Losses at the gene ends were 4 bases for V and 5 bases for J; bases not matched to a gene: 15. Germline V lookup: CDR1 MNHEY, CDR2 SMNVEV (reference sequence). The CDR3 is 19 residues long. The gene calls are TRBV27 and TRBJ2-5, with TRBD2 matching over 14 bases. Sample: peripheral blood. The receptor comes from a woman aged 30 to 39 with acute or convalescent COVID-19. The CDR3 nucleotides are TGTGCCAGCAGTTCGCCCCGAGGGACTAGCGGGAGAGTGGGGGAGACCCAGTACTTC. Amino acid sequence: CASSSPRGTSGRVGETQYF.